This entry is about one T cell receptor beta chain. This sample is drawn from a study of shared clonotypes between healthy human individuals. The table came from immunoSEQ multiplex PCR; TCRdb's copy has only in-frame clones and leaves some out. This table holds fewer than 1.4 million clones, around 78% found once. Germline V gives CDR1 LGHNA, CDR2 YNFKEQ. The germline V and J ends were trimmed by 0 bases and 5 bases, with 8 bases remaining between them. This CDR3 has 14 amino acids. This receptor was taken from a young man in good health. Some clones in this sample may be carry-over from other donors' samples. Source material: memory CD4+ T cells from PBMCs. As to subset: CD45RA-negative fraction. This chain uses TRBV4-2 with TRBJ2-1; D gene uncertain. DNA for the CDR3: TGTGCCAGCAGCCAAGATGCCTTCGACAATGAGCAGTTCTTC. Protein: CASSQDAFDNEQFF.